A selection of T cell receptor beta chains follows, all from one sample in a study of T cells in Graves' hyperthyroidism and ophthalmopathy. From the multiplex PCR reads, TCRdb called clonotypes with MiXCR, one entry per CDR3 protein. This table holds a few hundred thousand distinct CDR3 sequences, more than 15% found once. Sample: blood. The receptors were sampled from a woman aged 60-75 years with Graves' ophthalmopathy. Both conserved end residues are part of each CDR3. Fields, in order: clone size, D gene, J gene, V gene, CDR3 protein, CDR3 DNA. A D gene is named only where the DNA matches it firmly. The size of a clone is reported for some rows only, either as once, few or many, or as a class for expanded clones.

abundance: many
d_gene: -
j_gene: TRBJ1-6
v_gene: TRBV4-2
CDR3aa: CASSQDRQGGSPLHF
CDR3nt: TGTGCCAGCAGCCAAGATCGGCAGGGAGGATCACCCCTCCACTTT

abundance: many
d_gene: TRBD2
j_gene: TRBJ2-3
v_gene: TRBV11-2
CDR3aa: CASSLGTSGAYFTDTQYF
CDR3nt: TGTGCCAGCAGCTTAGGGACTAGCGGGGCGTACTTCACAGATACGCAGTATTTT

abundance: many
d_gene: -
j_gene: TRBJ2-7
v_gene: TRBV11-2
CDR3aa: CASSPDQGRNKRQYF
CDR3nt: TGTGCCAGCAGCCCAGACCAGGGGAGGAATAAGCGGCAGTACTTC

abundance: -
d_gene: TRBD1
j_gene: TRBJ1-2
v_gene: TRBV2
CDR3aa: CASSEERQGGYFNYGYAF
CDR3nt: TGTGCCAGCAGTGAAGAGCGGCAGGGGGGTTATTTTAACTATGGCTACGCCTTC

abundance: many
d_gene: -
j_gene: TRBJ1-1
v_gene: TRBV13
CDR3aa: CASSFYSVNTEAFF
CDR3nt: TGTGCCAGCAGCTTCTACAGCGTAAACACTGAAGCTTTCTTT

abundance: many
d_gene: -
j_gene: TRBJ1-6
v_gene: TRBV11-2
CDR3aa: CASSHGRRSYNSPLHF
CDR3nt: TGTGCCAGCAGCCACGGACGCCGCTCCTATAATTCACCCCTCCACTTT

abundance: few
d_gene: TRBD1
j_gene: TRBJ2-7
v_gene: TRBV20-1
CDR3aa: CSARGGQGASMLQYF
CDR3nt: TGCAGTGCTAGGGGGGGACAGGGGGCGTCTATGCTGCAGTACTTC

abundance: -
d_gene: TRBD1
j_gene: TRBJ2-3
v_gene: TRBV7-9
CDR3aa: CASSLGGTVGTDTQYF
CDR3nt: TGTGCCAGCAGCTTAGGGGGGACAGTCGGGACAGATACGCAGTATTTT

abundance: many
d_gene: TRBD2
j_gene: TRBJ2-3
v_gene: TRBV9
CDR3aa: CASSRLQDRAPAGGHADTQYF
CDR3nt: TGTGCCAGCAGCCGACTCCAAGACAGGGCTCCGGCGGGAGGGCACGCAGATACGCAGTATTTT

abundance: -
d_gene: -
j_gene: TRBJ1-3
v_gene: TRBV12-3/TRBV12-4
CDR3aa: CASSPRTPAGGNTIYF
CDR3nt: TGTGCCAGCAGTCCAAGGACTCCAGCAGGAGGAAACACCATATATTTT

abundance: -
d_gene: -
j_gene: TRBJ1-4
v_gene: TRBV18
CDR3aa: CASSPGMTHNEKLFF
CDR3nt: TGTGCCAGCTCACCGGGGATGACTCATAATGAAAAACTGTTTTTT

abundance: many
d_gene: -
j_gene: TRBJ2-3
v_gene: TRBV20-1
CDR3aa: CSAIDVPTDTQYF
CDR3nt: TGCAGTGCGATAGACGTACCTACAGATACGCAGTATTTT

abundance: few
d_gene: TRBD1
j_gene: TRBJ1-2
v_gene: TRBV20-1
CDR3aa: CSALDRGDYGYTF
CDR3nt: TGCAGTGCTTTGGACAGGGGAGACTATGGCTACACCTTC

abundance: many
d_gene: TRBD2
j_gene: TRBJ2-7
v_gene: TRBV11-2
CDR3aa: CASSPDIEAGGRSYEQYF
CDR3nt: TGTGCCAGCAGCCCCGACATCGAAGCGGGAGGCCGCTCCTACGAGCAGTACTTC

abundance: many
d_gene: TRBD1
j_gene: TRBJ1-4
v_gene: TRBV18
CDR3aa: CASSSRQGWNEKLFF
CDR3nt: TGTGCCAGCTCAAGTAGACAGGGGTGGAATGAAAAACTGTTTTTT

abundance: few
d_gene: -
j_gene: TRBJ1-5
v_gene: TRBV12-3/TRBV12-4
CDR3aa: CASSLQVRQPQHF
CDR3nt: TGTGCCAGCAGTTTACAGGTCCGTCAGCCCCAGCATTTT

abundance: -
d_gene: -
j_gene: TRBJ2-5
v_gene: TRBV15
CDR3aa: CATSVGGETQYF
CDR3nt: TGTGCCACCAGCGTGGGTGGGGAGACCCAGTACTTC

abundance: -
d_gene: -
j_gene: TRBJ1-6
v_gene: TRBV10-3
CDR3aa: CAISIGDNSPLHF
CDR3nt: TGTGCCATCAGTATTGGGGATAATTCACCCCTCCACTTT

abundance: -
d_gene: TRBD1
j_gene: TRBJ2-5
v_gene: TRBV20-1
CDR3aa: CSAQADRDQETQYF
CDR3nt: TGCAGTGCTCAAGCCGACAGGGACCAAGAGACCCAGTACTTC

abundance: many
d_gene: -
j_gene: TRBJ2-4
v_gene: TRBV28
CDR3aa: CASSRTGTDIQYF
CDR3nt: TGTGCCAGCAGCCGAACAGGAACAGACATTCAGTACTTC

abundance: -
d_gene: -
j_gene: TRBJ1-2
v_gene: TRBV28
CDR3aa: CATLKVSSYGYTF
CDR3nt: TGTGCCACCTTAAAGGTTTCTAGCTATGGCTACACCTTC

abundance: many
d_gene: -
j_gene: TRBJ2-1
v_gene: TRBV4-1
CDR3aa: CASSQWPGLKYNEQFF
CDR3nt: TGCGCCAGCAGCCAATGGCCCGGACTAAAATACAATGAGCAGTTCTTC

abundance: many
d_gene: TRBD1
j_gene: TRBJ1-2
v_gene: TRBV7-9
CDR3aa: CASVDRDYGYTF
CDR3nt: TGTGCCAGCGTAGACAGGGATTATGGCTACACCTTC

abundance: -
d_gene: TRBD1
j_gene: TRBJ2-2
v_gene: TRBV27
CDR3aa: CASSLQGYTGELFF
CDR3nt: TGTGCCAGCAGTCTACAGGGGTACACCGGGGAGCTGTTTTTT

abundance: many
d_gene: TRBD1
j_gene: TRBJ2-3
v_gene: TRBV20-1
CDR3aa: CSATGTEPDTQYF
CDR3nt: TGCAGTGCTACTGGGACAGAACCAGATACGCAGTATTTT

abundance: -
d_gene: -
j_gene: TRBJ2-7
v_gene: TRBV29-1
CDR3aa: CSVEDQAGSPYEQYF
CDR3nt: TGCAGCGTTGAAGATCAGGCCGGTTCCCCCTACGAGCAGTACTTC

abundance: -
d_gene: -
j_gene: TRBJ2-3
v_gene: TRBV20-1
CDR3aa: CSARDGSQFTDTQYF
CDR3nt: TGCAGTGCTAGAGATGGGTCTCAATTCACAGATACGCAGTATTTT

abundance: many
d_gene: -
j_gene: TRBJ1-5
v_gene: TRBV6-2/TRBV6-3
CDR3aa: CASSYSPLQRYTYDQPQHF
CDR3nt: TGTGCCAGCAGTTATTCGCCCCTCCAAAGGTACACCTACGATCAGCCCCAGCATTTT

abundance: -
d_gene: TRBD2
j_gene: TRBJ2-7
v_gene: TRBV20-1
CDR3aa: CSAIPPPAGAYEQYF
CDR3nt: TGCAGTGCTATCCCCCCCCCTGCGGGAGCCTACGAGCAGTACTTC

abundance: many
d_gene: -
j_gene: TRBJ1-6
v_gene: TRBV7-2
CDR3aa: CASSLARTAYNSPLHF
CDR3nt: TGTGCCAGCAGCTTAGCTCGTACGGCCTATAATTCACCCCTCCACTTT

abundance: few
d_gene: -
j_gene: TRBJ2-5
v_gene: TRBV4-2
CDR3aa: CASSQADQETQYF
CDR3nt: TGTGCCAGCAGCCAGGCAGATCAAGAGACCCAGTACTTC

abundance: once
d_gene: TRBD1
j_gene: TRBJ2-5
v_gene: TRBV27
CDR3aa: CASSLGQVGTQYF
CDR3nt: TGTGCCAGCAGTTTGGGACAGGTCGGGACCCAGTACTTC

abundance: few
d_gene: -
j_gene: TRBJ2-1
v_gene: TRBV19
CDR3aa: CASSIIDDNEQFF
CDR3nt: TGTGCCAGTAGTATAATCGATGACAATGAGCAGTTCTTC

abundance: many
d_gene: -
j_gene: TRBJ1-6
v_gene: TRBV28
CDR3aa: CASRPTTTYNSPLHF
CDR3nt: TGTGCCAGCAGGCCTACGACAACTTATAATTCACCCCTCCACTTT

abundance: many
d_gene: -
j_gene: TRBJ2-5
v_gene: TRBV11-3
CDR3aa: CASSLVGPGGTQYF
CDR3nt: TGTGCCAGCAGCTTAGTGGGTCCAGGTGGGACCCAGTACTTC

abundance: -
d_gene: TRBD2
j_gene: TRBJ2-3
v_gene: TRBV7-8
CDR3aa: CASSTGLAGVADTQYF
CDR3nt: TGTGCCAGCAGCACGGGACTAGCGGGAGTTGCAGATACGCAGTATTTT

abundance: many
d_gene: -
j_gene: TRBJ1-2
v_gene: TRBV6-1
CDR3aa: CASSEIYLYGYTF
CDR3nt: TGTGCCAGCAGTGAAATTTACCTCTATGGCTACACCTTC

abundance: many
d_gene: -
j_gene: TRBJ2-3
v_gene: TRBV7-2
CDR3aa: CASSPTGTTDTQYF
CDR3nt: TGTGCCAGCAGCCCGACAGGAACCACAGATACGCAGTATTTT

abundance: -
d_gene: -
j_gene: TRBJ1-2
v_gene: TRBV29-1
CDR3aa: CSVPWGVDGYTF
CDR3nt: TGCAGCGTTCCTTGGGGGGTGGATGGCTACACCTTC

abundance: many
d_gene: -
j_gene: TRBJ1-1
v_gene: TRBV10-1
CDR3aa: CASSGRPDTEAFF
CDR3nt: TGCGCCAGCAGTGGGCGGCCGGACACTGAAGCTTTCTTT

abundance: -
d_gene: TRBD1
j_gene: TRBJ1-2
v_gene: TRBV20-1
CDR3aa: CSARTSQGAGGYTF
CDR3nt: TGCAGTGCTAGAACTTCCCAGGGGGCGGGTGGCTACACCTTC

abundance: few
d_gene: -
j_gene: TRBJ1-2
v_gene: TRBV20-1
CDR3aa: CSARGREYGYTF
CDR3nt: TGCAGTGCTAGAGGTCGGGAATATGGCTACACCTTC

abundance: many
d_gene: TRBD2
j_gene: TRBJ2-1
v_gene: TRBV7-2
CDR3aa: CASSPSGRAGEQFF
CDR3nt: TGTGCCAGCAGCCCCAGCGGGAGGGCCGGTGAGCAGTTCTTC

abundance: few
d_gene: -
j_gene: TRBJ2-5
v_gene: TRBV9
CDR3aa: CASSVAGSVETQYF
CDR3nt: TGTGCCAGCAGCGTAGCGGGTAGCGTAGAGACCCAGTACTTC

abundance: many
d_gene: TRBD2
j_gene: TRBJ2-1
v_gene: TRBV20-1
CDR3aa: CSAHSGGDNEQFF
CDR3nt: TGCAGTGCTCATAGCGGGGGGGACAATGAGCAGTTCTTC

abundance: -
d_gene: -
j_gene: TRBJ2-3
v_gene: TRBV7-3
CDR3aa: CASSPQPVAGDTQYF
CDR3nt: TGTGCCAGCAGCCCACAGCCGGTGGCGGGAGATACGCAGTATTTT

abundance: many
d_gene: TRBD2
j_gene: TRBJ2-1
v_gene: TRBV7-2
CDR3aa: CASSWTSGSFNEQFF
CDR3nt: TGTGCCAGCAGCTGGACTAGCGGGAGTTTCAATGAGCAGTTCTTC

abundance: few
d_gene: -
j_gene: TRBJ2-3
v_gene: TRBV15
CDR3aa: CATSRRGSTDTQYF
CDR3nt: TGTGCCACCAGCAGACGGGGAAGCACAGATACGCAGTATTTT

abundance: many
d_gene: -
j_gene: TRBJ1-1
v_gene: TRBV5-1
CDR3aa: CASSLVTSEPMNTEAFF
CDR3nt: TGCGCCAGCAGCTTGGTTACGAGTGAACCCATGAACACTGAAGCTTTCTTT

abundance: many
d_gene: TRBD2
j_gene: TRBJ2-2
v_gene: TRBV6-2/TRBV6-3
CDR3aa: CASSYGVAGDTGELFF
CDR3nt: TGTGCCAGCAGTTACGGGGTAGCGGGAGACACCGGGGAGCTGTTTTTT

abundance: few
d_gene: TRBD1
j_gene: TRBJ1-4
v_gene: TRBV2
CDR3aa: CASRNPGQINEKLFF
CDR3nt: TGTGCCAGCCGAAACCCGGGACAGATTAATGAAAAACTGTTTTTT